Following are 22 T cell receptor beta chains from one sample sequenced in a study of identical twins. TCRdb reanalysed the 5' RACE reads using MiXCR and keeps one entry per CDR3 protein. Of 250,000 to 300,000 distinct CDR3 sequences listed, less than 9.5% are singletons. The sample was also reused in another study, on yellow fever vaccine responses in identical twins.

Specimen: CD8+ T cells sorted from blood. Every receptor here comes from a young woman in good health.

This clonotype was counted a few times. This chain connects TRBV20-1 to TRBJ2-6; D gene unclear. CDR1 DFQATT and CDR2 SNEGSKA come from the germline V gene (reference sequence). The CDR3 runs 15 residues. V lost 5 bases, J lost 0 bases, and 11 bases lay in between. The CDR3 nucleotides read TGCAGTGCTGGGGAAACTTTCTCTGGGGCCAACGTCCTGACTTTC. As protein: CSAGETFSGANVLTF.

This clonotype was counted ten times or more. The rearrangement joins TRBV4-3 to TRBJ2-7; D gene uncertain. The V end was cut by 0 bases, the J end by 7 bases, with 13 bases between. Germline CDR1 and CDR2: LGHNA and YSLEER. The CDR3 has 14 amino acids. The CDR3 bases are TGCGCCAGCAGCCAAGATAAGGTCTGGGGAGAGCAGTACTTC. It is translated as CASSQDKVWGEQYF.

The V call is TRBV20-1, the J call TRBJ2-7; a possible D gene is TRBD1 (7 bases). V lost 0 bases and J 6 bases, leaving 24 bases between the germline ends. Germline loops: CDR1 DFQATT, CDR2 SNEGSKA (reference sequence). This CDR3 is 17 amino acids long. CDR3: CSARDKDGARGAFEQYF. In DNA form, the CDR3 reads TGCAGTGCTAGAGATAAGGATGGGGCCAGGGGGGCTTTCGAGCAGTACTTC.

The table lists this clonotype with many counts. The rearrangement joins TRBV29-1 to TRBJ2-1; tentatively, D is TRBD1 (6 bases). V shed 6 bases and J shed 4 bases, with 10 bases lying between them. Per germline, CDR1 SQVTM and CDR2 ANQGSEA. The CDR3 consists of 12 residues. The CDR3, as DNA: TGCAGCGTAACAGGGTTATACAATGAGCAGTTCTTC. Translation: CSVTGLYNEQFF.

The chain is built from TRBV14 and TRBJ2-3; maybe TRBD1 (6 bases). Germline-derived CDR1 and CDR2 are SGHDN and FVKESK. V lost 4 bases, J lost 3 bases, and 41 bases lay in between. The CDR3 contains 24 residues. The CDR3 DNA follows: TGTGCCAGCAGCCCGAAGCTGGGACAAGAAACCCGAGAAGGTGTGCCGACCAGGACAGATACGCAGTATTTT. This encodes CASSPKLGQETREGVPTRTDTQYF. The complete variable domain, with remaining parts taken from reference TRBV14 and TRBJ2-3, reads EAGVTQFPSHSVIEKGQTVTLRCDPISGHDNLYWYRRVMGKEIKFLLHFVKESKQDESGMPNNRFLAERTGGTYSTLKVQPAELEDSGVYFCASSPKLGQETREGVPTRTDTQYFGPGTRLTVL.

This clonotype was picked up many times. The CDR3 DNA sequence: TGTGCCAGCAGCGTAGCTATGAGGTTTAGCGGGAGTTCCTACAATGAGCAGTTCTTC. As protein: CASSVAMRFSGSSYNEQFF. The chain recombines TRBV9 with TRBJ2-1; the match to TRBD2 covers 9 bases. J was trimmed by 1 base and V by 0 bases; bases with no gene match: 11. Germline values: CDR1 SGDLS, CDR2 YYNGEE. The length of the CDR3 is 19 residues.

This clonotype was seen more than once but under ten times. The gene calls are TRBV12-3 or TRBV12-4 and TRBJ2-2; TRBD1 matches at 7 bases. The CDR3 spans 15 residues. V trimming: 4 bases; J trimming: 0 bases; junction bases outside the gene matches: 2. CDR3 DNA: TGTGCCAGCAGTTACAGGGGTCCGAACACCGGGGAGCTGTTTTTT. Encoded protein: CASSYRGPNTGELFF.

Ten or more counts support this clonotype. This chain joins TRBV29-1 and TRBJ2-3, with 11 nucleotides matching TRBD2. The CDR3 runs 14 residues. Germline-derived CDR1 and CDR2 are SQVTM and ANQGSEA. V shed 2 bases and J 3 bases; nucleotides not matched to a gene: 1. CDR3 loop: CSVELAGGTDTQYF. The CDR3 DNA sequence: TGCAGCGTTGAACTAGCGGGAGGAACAGATACGCAGTATTTT.

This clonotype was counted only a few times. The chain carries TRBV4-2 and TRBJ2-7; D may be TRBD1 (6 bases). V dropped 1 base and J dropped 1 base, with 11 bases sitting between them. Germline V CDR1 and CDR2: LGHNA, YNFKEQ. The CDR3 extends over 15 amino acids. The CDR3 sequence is CASSQGQAASYEQYF. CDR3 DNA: TGTGCCAGCAGCCAAGGACAGGCAGCGTCCTACGAGCAGTACTTC.

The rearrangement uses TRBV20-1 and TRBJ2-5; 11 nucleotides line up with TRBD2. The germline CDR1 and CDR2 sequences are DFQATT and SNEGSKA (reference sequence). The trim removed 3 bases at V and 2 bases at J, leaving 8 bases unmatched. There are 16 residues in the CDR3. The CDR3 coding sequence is TGCAGTGCTAGTATAGCGGGGGGGCAGGTACAAGAGACCCAGTACTTC. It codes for CSASIAGGQVQETQYF.

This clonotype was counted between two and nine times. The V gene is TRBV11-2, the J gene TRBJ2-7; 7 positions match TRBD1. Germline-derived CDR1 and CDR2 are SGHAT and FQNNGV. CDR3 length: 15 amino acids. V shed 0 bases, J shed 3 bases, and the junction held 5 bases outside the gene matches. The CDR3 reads CASSLDLRDSYEQYF. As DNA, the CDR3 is TGTGCCAGCAGCTTAGACCTCCGGGACAGCTACGAGCAGTACTTC.

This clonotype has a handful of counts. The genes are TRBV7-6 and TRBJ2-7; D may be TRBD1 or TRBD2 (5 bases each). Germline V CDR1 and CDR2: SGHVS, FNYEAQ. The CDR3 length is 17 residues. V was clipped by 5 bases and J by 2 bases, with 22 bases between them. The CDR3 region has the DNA TGTGCCAGCAGCCCCCAATCTGGCCCGTTGGGGGCCTACGAGCAGTACTTC. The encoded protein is CASSPQSGPLGAYEQYF.

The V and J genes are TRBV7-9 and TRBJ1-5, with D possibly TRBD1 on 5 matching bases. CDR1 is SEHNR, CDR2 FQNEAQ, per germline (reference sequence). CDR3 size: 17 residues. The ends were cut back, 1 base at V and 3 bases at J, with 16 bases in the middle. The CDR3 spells CASSLGRSGGDNQPQHF. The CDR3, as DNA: TGTGCCAGCAGCTTAGGTCGCAGTGGGGGAGACAATCAGCCCCAGCATTTT. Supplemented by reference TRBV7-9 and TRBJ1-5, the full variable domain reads DTGVSQNPRHKITKRGQNVTFRCDPISEHNRLYWYRQTLGQGPEFLTYFQNEAQLEKSRLLSDRFSAERPKGSFSTLEIQRTEQGDSAMYLCASSLGRSGGDNQPQHFGDGTRLSIL.

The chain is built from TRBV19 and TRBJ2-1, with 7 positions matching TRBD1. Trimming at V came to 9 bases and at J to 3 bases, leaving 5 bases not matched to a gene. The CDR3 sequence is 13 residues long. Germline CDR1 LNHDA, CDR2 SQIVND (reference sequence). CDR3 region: CASRQGNYNEQFF. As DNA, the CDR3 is TGTGCCAGCCGACAGGGTAACTACAATGAGCAGTTCTTC. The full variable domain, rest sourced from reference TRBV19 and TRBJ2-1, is DGGITQSPKYLFRKEGQNVTLSCEQNLNHDAMYWYRQDPGQGLRLIYYSQIVNDFQKGDIAEGYSVSREKKESFPLTVTSAQKNPTAFYLCASRQGNYNEQFFGPGTRLTVL.

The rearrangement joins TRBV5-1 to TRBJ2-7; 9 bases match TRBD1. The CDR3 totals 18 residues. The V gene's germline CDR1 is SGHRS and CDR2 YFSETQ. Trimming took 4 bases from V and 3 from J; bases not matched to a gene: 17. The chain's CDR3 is CASSLKTHETGGGYEQYF. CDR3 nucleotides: TGCGCCAGCAGCCTGAAGACTCACGAAACAGGGGGCGGCTACGAGCAGTACTTC.

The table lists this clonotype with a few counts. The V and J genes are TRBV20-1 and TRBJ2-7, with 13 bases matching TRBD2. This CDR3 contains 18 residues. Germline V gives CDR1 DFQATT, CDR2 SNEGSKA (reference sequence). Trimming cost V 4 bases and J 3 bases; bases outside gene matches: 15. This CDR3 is CSATSGTSGNRGGYEQYF. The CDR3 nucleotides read TGCAGTGCTACTTCCGGGACTAGCGGGAATAGAGGAGGCTACGAGCAGTACTTC.

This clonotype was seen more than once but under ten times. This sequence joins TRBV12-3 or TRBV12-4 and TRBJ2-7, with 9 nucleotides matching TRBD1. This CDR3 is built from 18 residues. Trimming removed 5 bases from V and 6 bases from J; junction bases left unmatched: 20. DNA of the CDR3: TGTGCCAGCAGTCCAGGGACAGGGTTGGTAGGCGGGAACGGCGAGCAGTACTTC. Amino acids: CASSPGTGLVGGNGEQYF.

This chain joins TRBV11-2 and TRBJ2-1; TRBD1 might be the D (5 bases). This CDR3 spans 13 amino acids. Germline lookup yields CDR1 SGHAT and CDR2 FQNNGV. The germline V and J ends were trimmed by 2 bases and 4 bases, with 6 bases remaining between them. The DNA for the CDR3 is TGTGCCAGCAGCTTACGACAGTACAATGAGCAGTTCTTC. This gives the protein CASSLRQYNEQFF.

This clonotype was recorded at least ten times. The CDR3 coding sequence is TGCGCCAGCAGCCAAGTCGGGGAAGAGAACACCGGGGAGCTGTTTTTT. Residues: CASSQVGEENTGELFF. The chain combines TRBV4-1 with TRBJ2-2; weak D call: TRBD2 (5 bases). Trimming took off 1 base at V and 1 base at J, with 10 bases between the two ends. The CDR3 loop spans 16 amino acids. CDR1 and CDR2 from the germline V gene are MGHRA and YSYEKL.

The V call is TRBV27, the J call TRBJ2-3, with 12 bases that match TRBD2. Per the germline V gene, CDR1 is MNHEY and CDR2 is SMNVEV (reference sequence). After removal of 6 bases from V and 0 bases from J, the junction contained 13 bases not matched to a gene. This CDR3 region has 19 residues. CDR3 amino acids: CASSVRTSGAFVSTDTQYF. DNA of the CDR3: TGTGCCAGCAGCGTACGGACTAGCGGGGCCTTTGTAAGCACAGATACGCAGTATTTT.

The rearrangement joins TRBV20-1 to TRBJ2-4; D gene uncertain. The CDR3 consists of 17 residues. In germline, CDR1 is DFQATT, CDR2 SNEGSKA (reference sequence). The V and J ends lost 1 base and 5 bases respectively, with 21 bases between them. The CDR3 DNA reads TGCAGTGCTAGAGTGGTATCGAGGATTGGGGTTGAAAACATTCAGTACTTC. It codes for CSARVVSRIGVENIQYF.

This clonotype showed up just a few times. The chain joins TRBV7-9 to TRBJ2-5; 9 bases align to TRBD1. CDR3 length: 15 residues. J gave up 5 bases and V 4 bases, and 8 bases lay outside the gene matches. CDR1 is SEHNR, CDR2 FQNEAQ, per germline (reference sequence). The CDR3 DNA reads TGTGCCAGCAGCTCCGGGGACAGGGAGCACGAGACCCAGTACTTC. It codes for CASSSGDREHETQYF. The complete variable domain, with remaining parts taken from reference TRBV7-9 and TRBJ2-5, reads DTGVSQNPRHKITKRGQNVTFRCDPISEHNRLYWYRQTLGQGPEFLTYFQNEAQLEKSRLLSDRFSAERPKGSFSTLEIQRTEQGDSAMYLCASSSGDREHETQYFGPGTRLLVL.